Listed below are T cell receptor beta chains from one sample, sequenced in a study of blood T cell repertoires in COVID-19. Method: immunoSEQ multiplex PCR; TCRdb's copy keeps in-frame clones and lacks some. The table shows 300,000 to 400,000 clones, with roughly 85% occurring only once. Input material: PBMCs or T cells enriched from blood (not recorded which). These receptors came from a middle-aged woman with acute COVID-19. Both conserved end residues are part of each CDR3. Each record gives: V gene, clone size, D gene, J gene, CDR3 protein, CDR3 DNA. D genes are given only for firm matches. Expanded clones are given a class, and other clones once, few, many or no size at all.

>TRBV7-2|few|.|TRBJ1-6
CASRGSGVRNSPLHF
TGTGCCAGCAGGGGATCGGGGGTCAGGAATTCACCCCTCCACTTT
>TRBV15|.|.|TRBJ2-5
CATSRDYQETQYF
TGTGCCACCAGCAGAGACTACCAAGAGACCCAGTACTTC
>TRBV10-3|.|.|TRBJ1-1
CATTDSSSGTEAFF
TGTGCCACCACGGACAGTTCGTCGGGCACTGAAGCTTTCTTT
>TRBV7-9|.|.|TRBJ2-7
CASSPRGGVEQYEQYF
TGTGCCAGCAGCCCCCGAGGGGGGGTAGAACAATACGAGCAGTACTTC
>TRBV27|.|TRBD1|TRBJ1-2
CARQGPYGYTF
TGTGCCAGACAGGGGCCCTATGGCTACACCTTC
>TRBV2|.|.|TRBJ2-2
CASTMLGAGGELFF
TGTGCCAGCACAATGTTGGGGGCGGGCGGGGAGCTGTTTTTT
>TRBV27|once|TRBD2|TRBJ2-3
CASRRLAETSGDTQYF
TGTGCCAGCAGGCGACTAGCGGAGACGTCGGGAGATACGCAGTATTTT
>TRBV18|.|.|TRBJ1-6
CASSPQAGNSPLHF
TGTGCCAGCTCACCACAGGCGGGTAATTCACCCCTCCACTTT
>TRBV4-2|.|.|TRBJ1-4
CASSFRDTKGATNEKLFF
TGTGCCAGCAGCTTCCGGGACACGAAAGGCGCAACTAATGAAAAACTGTTTTTT
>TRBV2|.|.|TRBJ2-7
CASRADSSSYEQYF
TGTGCCAGCAGAGCGGACAGCAGCTCCTACGAGCAGTACTTC
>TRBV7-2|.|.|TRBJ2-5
CASAGFIGGQETQYF
TGTGCCAGCGCCGGGTTCATCGGAGGTCAAGAGACCCAGTACTTC
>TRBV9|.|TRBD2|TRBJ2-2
CASSVEGLAAAGELFF
TGTGCCAGCAGCGTAGAAGGACTAGCGGCGGCCGGGGAGCTGTTTTTT
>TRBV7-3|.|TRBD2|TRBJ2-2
CASSPGLDTGELFF
TGTGCCAGCAGCCCGGGACTAGACACCGGGGAGCTGTTTTTT
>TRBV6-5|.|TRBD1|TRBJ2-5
CASIPGQGRETQYF
TGTGCCAGCATTCCTGGACAGGGAAGAGAGACCCAGTACTTC
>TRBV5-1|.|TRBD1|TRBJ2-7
CASSFRAGTATSEQYF
TGCGCCAGCAGCTTCCGAGCCGGGACAGCCACCTCCGAGCAGTACTTC
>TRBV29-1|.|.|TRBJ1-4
CSVAHIHATNEKLFF
TGCAGCGTTGCGCACATCCATGCAACTAATGAAAAACTGTTTTTT